Following are 4 T cell receptor beta chains from one sample sequenced in a study of T cells expressing NK-cell markers. Reprocessing the 5' RACE reads, TCRdb reports a single entry for every CDR3 protein and omits DNA. Its listing shows about 550,000 distinct CDR3 sequences. The sample comprised blood T cells: a sorted CD56 or NKG2C T cell subset, CD4+ or CD8+ T cells, or bulk PBMC T cells (not recorded which). Receptors originate from a man younger than 35 in good health.

This sequence joins TRBV7-3 and TRBJ2-3. This CDR3 contains 13 residues. Per the germline V gene, CDR1 is SGHTA and CDR2 is FQGTGA. This CDR3 is CASRTTGTDTQYF.

This chain connects TRBV7-9 to TRBJ2-2. The length of the CDR3 is 13 residues. Germline V gene lookup returns CDR1 SEHNR and CDR2 FQNEAQ (reference sequence). The CDR3 region is CASSPSVEPGMFF.

V and J are TRBV7-2 and TRBJ1-5; TCRdb gives TRBD1 as the D gene, but with no DNA this cannot be confirmed. There are 15 residues in the CDR3. Germline CDR1 and CDR2: SGHTA and FQGNSA. This CDR3 reads CASSLQGPGNQPQHF.

The chain links TRBV29-1 to TRBJ2-2; lacking DNA, the TRBD2 call made by TCRdb goes unchecked. Germline V gives CDR1 SQVTM, CDR2 ANQGSEA. This CDR3 is built from 15 residues. CDR3 in amino acids: CSVEDQGLAVGELFF.